Given below is one TCR beta chain in context. Its antigen remains unknown. Template switching added a universal primer site; cDNA carried unique molecular identifiers. TCRdb re-analysed the 5' RACE reads in MiXCR, keeping a single row per CDR3 protein. The sample has around 480,000 distinct CDR3 sequences, approximately 15% seen once. This CDR3 is built from 14 residues. CDR1 is SGHVS, CDR2 FNYEAQ, per germline. V was shortened by 5 bases and J by 8 bases, with 18 bases between the two germline ends. This sample is part of a study of identical twins. Study outcomes and limitations: Cord blood's abundant beta clonotypes had fewer insertions, unlike memory repertoires. Within twin pairs, the out-of-frame alpha sequences they shared showed excess low generation probability.

The data were also submitted as part of a second study, on yellow fever vaccine responses in identical twins.

The sequence came from a young woman in good health. The sequenced sample was CD4+ T cells sorted from blood. The chain combines TRBV7-6 with TRBJ1-2; no clear D. Here the CDR3 DNA reads TGTGCCAGCAGCCCCCGGACCCAAACGGGAGGCTACACCTTC. Amino acids: CASSPRTQTGGYTF.